The following is a TCR beta chain sequence with its context. The antigen remains unidentified. The sample is drawn from a study of a mutant IDH1 vaccine in newly diagnosed glioma. As for the study in general: Of treated patients, around 60% were men and roughly 38% women, averaging around 42 years.

This sample's time point: week 35, safety follow-up. A single vaccine dose contained 300 ug of mutant IDH1 20-mer peptide, and topical imiquimod was used with it. In weeks 1, 3, 5, 7, 11, 15, 19 and 23, patients were vaccinated. Generated by immunoSEQ multiplex PCR, the TCRdb table keeps only in-frame clones and is missing some. The table has some 54,000 clones, 84% seen once. This clonotype was obtained from a woman under 30 with glioma. The source was PBMCs, collected from a glioma patient whose treatment included an IDH1 peptide vaccine.

DNA for the CDR3: TGTGCCAGCATGGGGGCCGCCTATGGCTACACCTTC. It encodes CASMGAAYGYTF. The chain has TRBV14 and TRBJ1-2; weak D call: TRBD1 (6 bases). There are 12 residues in the CDR3. Trimming removed 7 bases from V and 4 bases from J, with 10 bases in between. CDR1 and CDR2 from the germline V gene are SGHDN and FVKESK.